A single sample gave rise to the 12 T cell receptor beta chains below, sequenced in a study of CD8 T cells in Susac syndrome. A quantity of about 0.45 to 1 ug RNA underwent reverse transcription using random hexamers. TCRdb independently ran MiXCR on the immunoSEQ multiplex PCR reads; one entry per CDR3 protein. The sample has over 130,000 distinct CDR3 sequences, around 96% seen once. Sequenced: CD4+ T cells from PBMCs. Receptors were obtained from a human donor with multiple sclerosis.

This clonotype was detected once. The V gene is TRBV30, the J gene TRBJ2-5; D might be TRBD2 (5 bases). The CDR3 has 12 amino acids. Germline loops: CDR1 GTSNPN, CDR2 SVGIG (reference sequence). The germline V and J ends were trimmed by 3 bases and 4 bases, with 9 bases remaining between them. CDR3 loop: CAWSGGPETQYF. The CDR3 nucleotides read TGTGCCTGGAGCGGCGGGCCAGAGACCCAGTACTTC.

The chain combines TRBV18 with TRBJ2-7; the D is unclear. V lost 3 bases, J lost 5 bases, and 8 bases lay in between. The CDR3 runs to 12 residues. Germline CDR1 is KGHSH and CDR2 is LQKENI. The CDR3 DNA reads TGTGCCAGCTCACCGTCACAGAACGAGCAGTACTTC. Encoded protein: CASSPSQNEQYF.

This chain connects TRBV20-1 to TRBJ2-1; 7 nucleotides match TRBD2. Trimming cost V 2 bases and J 10 bases; bases outside gene matches: 20. This CDR3 region has 17 residues. CDR1 is DFQATT, CDR2 SNEGSKA, per germline (reference sequence). The CDR3 sequence is CSARSFPLPGGLGEQFF. Written as DNA, the CDR3 is TGCAGTGCTAGATCTTTCCCTCTGCCGGGGGGTTTAGGAGAGCAGTTCTTC.

CDR3 in amino acids: CASRESLAGGSYEQYF. CDR3 in DNA: TGTGCCAGCAGAGAGAGTTTAGCGGGGGGATCCTACGAGCAGTACTTC. The chain is built from TRBV6-2 or TRBV6-3 and TRBJ2-7, with 10 nucleotides matching TRBD2. CDR1 MNHEY and CDR2 SVGEGT come from the germline V gene. J was trimmed by 1 base and V by 6 bases; bases with no gene match: 9. This CDR3 comprises 16 residues.

The chain links TRBV3-1 to TRBJ1-2, with D possibly TRBD1 on 6 matching bases. Trimming pared 4 bases from V and 8 bases from J, leaving 11 bases between. CDR1 LGHDT and CDR2 YNNKEL come from the germline V gene (reference sequence). CDR3 length equals 12 residues. The CDR3 region is CASSLRDKGYTF. DNA of the CDR3: TGTGCCAGCAGCCTCCGGGACAAGGGCTACACCTTC.

The chain links TRBV29-1 to TRBJ2-3, with 12 positions matching TRBD2. Trimming at V came to 4 bases and at J to 6 bases, leaving 11 bases not matched to a gene. The V gene's germline CDR1 is SQVTM and CDR2 ANQGSEA. The CDR3 extends over 16 amino acids. The CDR3 DNA reads as TGCAGCGTTGTCCAGCCAACTAGCGGGAGGTCCGATACGCAGTATTTT. It codes for CSVVQPTSGRSDTQYF.

The V gene is TRBV18, the J gene TRBJ2-3; 9 bases match TRBD2. V lost 3 bases and J lost 2; bases outside the gene matches: 6. CDR3 length: 16 residues. Germline CDR1 KGHSH, CDR2 LQKENI. This CDR3 is CASSPRSGGITDTQYF. The CDR3 DNA follows: TGTGCCAGCTCACCGCGCAGCGGGGGGATCACAGATACGCAGTATTTT.

A single count supports this clonotype. This chain links TRBV7-9 with TRBJ2-3, with D unresolved. The CDR3 is 15 residues long. CDR1 is SEHNR, CDR2 FQNEAQ, per germline (reference sequence). The V end lost 1 base, the J end lost 2 bases, and 10 bases lay between the germline ends. CDR3 bases: TGTGCCAGCAGCTTAGGACGGAAACTCACAGATACGCAGTATTTT. Amino acids: CASSLGRKLTDTQYF.

The rearrangement uses TRBV12-3 or TRBV12-4 and TRBJ1-5, with no clear D. The CDR3 spans 14 residues. V gave up 3 bases and J gave up 4 bases, with 10 bases separating them. CDR3 in DNA: TGTGCCAGCAGTTTCGGCCGTCGGAATCAGCCCCAGCATTTT. It codes for CASSFGRRNQPQHF.

This chain connects TRBV7-8 to TRBJ1-2; D unclear. The CDR3 has 14 amino acids. CDR1 is SGHVS, CDR2 FQNEAQ, per germline. Trimming shortened V by 5 bases and J by 9 bases, and 19 bases separated the two germline ends. This CDR3 is CASSRLLGGSSYTF. The CDR3 DNA sequence: TGTGCCAGCAGCCGACTATTAGGAGGTTCTAGCTACACCTTC.

V gene TRBV7-2 combines with J gene TRBJ1-1, with a possible D match to TRBD1 (6 bases). The V end was cut by 5 bases, the J end by 1 base, with 11 bases between. CDR1 is SGHTA and CDR2 is FQGNSA in the germline V gene. This CDR3 comprises 14 residues. The CDR3 DNA is TGTGCCAGCAGCGTAGACAGGTGGAACACTGAAGCTTTCTTT. Its translation is CASSVDRWNTEAFF.

The chain combines TRBV6-2 or TRBV6-3 with TRBJ2-5; D is unresolved. V lost 1 base, J lost 1 base, and 7 bases lay in between. The V gene's germline CDR1 is MNHEY and CDR2 SVGEGT. The length of the CDR3 is 14 residues. The CDR3, as DNA: TGTGCCAGCAGTTACTACCACCCCCAAGAGACCCAGTACTTC. This encodes CASSYYHPQETQYF.